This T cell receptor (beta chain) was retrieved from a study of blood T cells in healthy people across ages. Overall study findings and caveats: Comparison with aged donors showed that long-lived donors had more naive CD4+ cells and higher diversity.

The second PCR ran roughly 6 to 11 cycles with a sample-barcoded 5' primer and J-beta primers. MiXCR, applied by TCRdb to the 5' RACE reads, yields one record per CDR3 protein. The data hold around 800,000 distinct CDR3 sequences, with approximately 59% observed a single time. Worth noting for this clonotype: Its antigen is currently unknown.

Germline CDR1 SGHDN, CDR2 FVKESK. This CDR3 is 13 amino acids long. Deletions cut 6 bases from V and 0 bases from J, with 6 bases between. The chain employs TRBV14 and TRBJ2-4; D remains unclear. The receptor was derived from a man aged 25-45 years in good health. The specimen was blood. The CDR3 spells CASRDVAKNIQYF. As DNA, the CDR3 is TGTGCCAGCAGGGATGTAGCCAAAAACATTCAGTACTTC.